These 24 T cell receptor beta chains came from one sample sequenced in a study of blood T cells in healthy people across ages. PCR was performed a second time for about 7 to 12 cycles using a sample-barcoded 5' primer and a J-beta primer mix. TCRdb recomputed calls from the 5' RACE reads with MiXCR, one row per CDR3 protein. The sample has approximately 830,000 distinct CDR3 sequences; approximately 67% are singletons. Sequencing was done on a sample of blood. Every receptor here comes from a man aged 25 to 40 in good health.

This clonotype was counted a few times. The chain has TRBV6-6 and TRBJ2-6; TRBD1 matches 7 bases. J was trimmed by 2 bases and V by 2 bases; bases with no gene match: 0. The CDR3 is made up of 15 amino acids. CDR1 is MNHNY and CDR2 is SVGAGI in the germline V gene (reference sequence). The CDR3 spells CASSYGTAGANVLTF. The CDR3 nucleotides are TGTGCCAGCAGTTACGGGACAGCTGGGGCCAACGTCCTGACTTTC.

This clonotype was observed at least ten times. The rearrangement joins TRBV12-3 or TRBV12-4 to TRBJ2-4; the D is unclear. The CDR3 spans 14 residues. Trimming stripped 2 bases from V and 0 bases from J, with 5 bases between. The CDR3 loop reads CASSLSIAKNIQYF. CDR3 nucleotides: TGTGCCAGCAGTTTATCCATAGCCAAAAACATTCAGTACTTC.

V usage is TRBV7-2 and J usage is TRBJ2-1; D is perhaps TRBD2 (6 bases). The CDR3 runs to 14 residues. The germline V and J ends were trimmed by 5 bases and 13 bases, with 21 bases remaining between them. Germline loops: CDR1 SGHTA, CDR2 FQGNSA. The CDR3 DNA sequence: TGTGCCAGCAGCCCCCGCGGGACTCAAGAGACCCAGTTCTTC. Encoded protein: CASSPRGTQETQFF. Using reference TRBV7-2 and TRBJ2-1 for the parts outside the CDR3, the full variable domain is GAGVSQSPSNKVTEKGKDVELRCDPISGHTALYWYRQSLGQGLEFLIYFQGNSAPDKSGLPSDRFSAERTGGSVSTLTIQRTQQEDSAVYLCASSPRGTQETQFFGPGTRLTVL.

V and J are TRBV6-6 and TRBJ2-3; D possibly corresponds to TRBD2 (6 bases). Germline V CDR1 and CDR2: MNHNY, SVGAGI (reference sequence). Trimming removed 5 bases at V and 6 bases at J, with 18 bases between. There are 15 residues in the CDR3. For the CDR3, the DNA is TGTGCCAGCAGTCTTGGGACTCCCACCGCGGATACGCAGTATTTT. It yields the protein CASSLGTPTADTQYF.

The chain recombines TRBV12-5 with TRBJ2-1; a possible D gene is TRBD2 (6 bases). CDR3 size: 16 residues. Germline loops: CDR1 LGHNT, CDR2 FRNRAP. V lost 4 bases, J lost 2 bases, and 15 bases lay in between. The CDR3 loop is CASGWTGREAYNEQFF. CDR3 DNA: TGTGCTAGTGGTTGGACGGGTAGGGAGGCCTACAATGAGCAGTTCTTC.

The V call is TRBV7-9, the J call TRBJ2-3; possibly TRBD2 for D (5 bases). The CDR3 has 16 residues. The germline V and J ends were trimmed by 4 bases and 6 bases, with 20 bases remaining between them. Germline CDR1 is SEHNR and CDR2 is FQNEAQ (reference sequence). The CDR3 loop reads CASSSQLEPLGDTQYF. DNA for the CDR3: TGTGCCAGCAGCTCCCAACTAGAGCCCCTAGGGGATACGCAGTATTTT.

The rearrangement joins TRBV10-3 to TRBJ2-7, with D perhaps TRBD1 or TRBD2 (6 bases each). Deletions cut 6 bases from V and 9 bases from J, with 18 bases between. This CDR3 comprises 13 residues. Germline V CDR1 and CDR2: ENHRY, SYGVKD. This CDR3 is CAISRQDKGGQYF. CDR3 DNA sequence: TGTGCCATCAGCCGACAGGATAAGGGGGGGCAGTACTTC.

This clonotype was seen more than once but under ten times. The chain carries TRBV4-3 and TRBJ2-7; tentatively, D is TRBD1 (6 bases). This CDR3 is built from 15 residues. Germline assignment: CDR1 LGHNA and CDR2 YSLEER. V lost 1 base and J lost 0, with 10 bases in between. The DNA for the CDR3 is TGCGCCAGCAGCCAAGTATGGACAGTCTCCTACGAGCAGTACTTC. Its protein is CASSQVWTVSYEQYF.

Written as DNA, the CDR3 is TGTGCCAGCCGAGGGGTTTTCGAAGTTAATGAGCAGTTCTTC. It is translated as CASRGVFEVNEQFF. The V gene is TRBV25-1, the J gene TRBJ2-1; D tentatively fits TRBD1 or TRBD2 (5 bases each). This CDR3 is 14 amino acids long. Per the germline V gene, CDR1 is MGHDK and CDR2 is SYGVNS. With 8 bases removed from V and 7 bases from J, the gap between germline ends came to 18 bases.

This clonotype was detected many times. The V gene is TRBV7-2, the J gene TRBJ2-7; 9 bases line up with TRBD2. V lost 3 bases to trimming and J lost 5 bases; unmatched junction nucleotides: 5. The CDR3 totals 14 residues. Germline V gives CDR1 SGHTA, CDR2 FQGNSA. The chain's CDR3 is CASSFAGGYNEQYF. The CDR3 nucleotides are TGTGCCAGCAGCTTTGCGGGGGGGTACAACGAGCAGTACTTC.

The chain couples TRBV2 to TRBJ1-4; D gene ambiguous. Deletions cut 1 base from V and 14 bases from J, with 11 bases between. The CDR3 contains 12 residues. Per germline, CDR1 SNHLY and CDR2 FYNNEI. The CDR3 sequence: CASSEEARRLFF. The CDR3, as DNA: TGTGCCAGCAGTGAAGAGGCGAGGAGGCTGTTTTTT.

The chain has TRBV12-3 or TRBV12-4 and TRBJ2-7, with a tentative D call TRBD1 (5 bases). Trimming shortened V by 8 bases and J by 2 bases, and 13 bases separated the two germline ends. The length of the CDR3 is 13 residues. CDR3 nucleotide sequence: TGTGCCAGCGGGGCAGGCGCAACCTACGAGCAGTACTTC. Protein product: CASGAGATYEQYF.

This clonotype was counted between two and nine times. The rearrangement joins TRBV28 to TRBJ1-5; TRBD1 is a possible D gene (5 bases). V lost 6 bases to trimming and J lost 6 bases, with 15 bases between them. This CDR3 has 14 amino acids. CDR1 is MDHEN, CDR2 SYDVKM, per germline. The DNA for the CDR3 is TGTGCCAGCAGCCTCTTCAGGGTTGGTCAGCCCCAGCATTTT. As protein: CASSLFRVGQPQHF.

This chain links TRBV4-1 with TRBJ2-7; 11 bases match TRBD1. This CDR3 is 15 amino acids long. With V trimmed by 4 bases and J by 3 bases, 5 bases remained unmatched. Germline loops: CDR1 MGHRA, CDR2 YSYEKL. The DNA for the CDR3 is TGCGCCAGCAGCCCCGCGGGACAGGGGGTCTACGAGCAGTACTTC. Its translation: CASSPAGQGVYEQYF.

The chain carries TRBV6-1 and TRBJ2-3, with TRBD2 as a possible D gene (6 bases). This CDR3 contains 15 residues. Per germline, CDR1 MNHNS and CDR2 SASEGT. V was clipped by 2 bases and J by 1 base, with 10 bases between them. The CDR3 here is CASSELASGTDTQYF. CDR3 DNA: TGTGCCAGCAGTGAACTCGCTAGCGGCACAGATACGCAGTATTTT.

This clonotype came up a few times. The chain carries TRBV3-1 and TRBJ1-2; no clear D gene. Germline lookup yields CDR1 LGHDT and CDR2 YNNKEL (reference sequence). The CDR3 is 13 amino acids. Deletions cut 0 bases from V and 7 bases from J, with 9 bases between. This CDR3 reads CASSQEGWGGYTF. The DNA for the CDR3 is TGTGCCAGCAGCCAAGAGGGATGGGGTGGCTACACCTTC. The whole variable domain, filled in from reference TRBV3-1 and TRBJ1-2, reads DTAVSQTPKYLVTQMGNDKSIKCEQNLGHDTMYWYKQDSKKFLKIMFSYNNKELIINETVPNRFSPKSPDKAHLNLHINSLELGDSAVYFCASSQEGWGGYTFGSGTRLTVV.

The chain couples TRBV10-3 to TRBJ2-5, with 8 nucleotides matching TRBD2. The CDR3 runs 15 residues. Germline V gives CDR1 ENHRY, CDR2 SYGVKD. J gave up 2 bases and V 3 bases, and 5 bases lay outside the gene matches. CDR3 sequence: CAISDFGGAQETQYF. The CDR3 DNA follows: TGTGCCATCAGTGATTTCGGGGGGGCGCAAGAGACCCAGTACTTC.

This chain uses TRBV20-1 with TRBJ2-6; D gene uncertain. CDR1 and CDR2 (germline): DFQATT, SNEGSKA (reference sequence). V shed 4 bases and J shed 2 bases, with 12 bases lying between them. This CDR3 has 15 amino acids. The CDR3 region has the DNA TGCAGTGCTACAGACCTCCTGCCTGGGGCCAACGTCCTGACTTTC. As protein: CSATDLLPGANVLTF.

V is TRBV6-5 and J is TRBJ1-6, with TRBD1 matching 10 bases. V lost 7 bases and J lost 8; bases outside the gene matches: 5. Looked up from germline, CDR1 is MNHEY and CDR2 is SVGAGI. The CDR3 is made up of 14 amino acids. In DNA form, the CDR3 reads TGTGCCAGCAATCGACAGGGGGCCGATTCACCCCTCCACTTT. Encoded protein: CASNRQGADSPLHF.

The chain carries TRBV20-1 and TRBJ1-1, with 7 bases aligning to TRBD1. Germline V gene data show CDR1 as DFQATT and CDR2 as SNEGSKA (reference sequence). The CDR3 consists of 12 residues. V dropped 4 bases and J dropped 6; count of bases not matched to a gene: 5. The CDR3 loop reads CSATGQEAEAFF. The CDR3 coding sequence is TGCAGTGCTACCGGACAGGAGGCTGAAGCTTTCTTT.

This clonotype was seen just once. The V gene is TRBV11-2, the J gene TRBJ2-2; TRBD1 matches 9 bases. This CDR3 region has 16 residues. In germline, CDR1 is SGHAT, CDR2 FQNNGV. The junction had 6 bases not matched to a gene; V was cut back by 2 bases and J by 5 bases. As DNA, the CDR3 is TGTGCCAGCAGCTTAAGACAGGGGGTCGGTACCGGGGAGCTGTTTTTT. This gives the protein CASSLRQGVGTGELFF.

This rearrangement joins TRBV6-2 or TRBV6-3 to TRBJ2-7; 12 bases are a match to TRBD2. The CDR3 runs to 15 residues. Losses at the gene ends were 2 bases for V and 4 bases for J; bases not matched to a gene: 3. Germline assignment: CDR1 MNHEY and CDR2 SVGEGT. CDR3: CASSYETSGGYEQYF. The CDR3 DNA follows: TGTGCCAGCAGTTACGAGACTAGCGGGGGATACGAGCAGTACTTC.

The chain combines TRBV3-1 with TRBJ2-2; the D gene is possibly TRBD2 (5 bases). There are 16 residues in the CDR3. The V gene's germline CDR1 is LGHDT and CDR2 YNNKEL (reference sequence). V lost 4 bases and J lost 2, with 14 bases in between. CDR3 nucleotide sequence: TGTGCCAGCAGCCGAAAACCGCTAGCCAACACCGGGGAGCTGTTTTTT. Translation gives CASSRKPLANTGELFF.

In its sample, this clonotype was seen a few times. The genes are TRBV12-3 or TRBV12-4 and TRBJ2-5; TRBD1 might be the D (5 bases). The CDR3 length is 15 residues. The V and J ends lost 4 bases and 1 base respectively, with 13 bases between them. In nucleotides, the CDR3 is TGTGCCAGCAGTTCTTCCCGAGACAGCCAAGAGACCCAGTACTTC. Translated, it gives CASSSSRDSQETQYF.